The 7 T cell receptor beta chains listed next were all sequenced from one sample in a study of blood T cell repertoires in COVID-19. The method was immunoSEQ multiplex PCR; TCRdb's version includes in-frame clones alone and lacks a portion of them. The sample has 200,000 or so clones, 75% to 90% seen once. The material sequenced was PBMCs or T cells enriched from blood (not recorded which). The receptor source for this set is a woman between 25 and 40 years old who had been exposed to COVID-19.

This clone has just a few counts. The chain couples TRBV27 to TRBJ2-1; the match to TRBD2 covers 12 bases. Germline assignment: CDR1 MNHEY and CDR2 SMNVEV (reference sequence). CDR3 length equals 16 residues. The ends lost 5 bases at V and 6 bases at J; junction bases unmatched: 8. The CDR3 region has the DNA TGTGCCAGCAGTCCTAGAGGACTAGCGGGAATCAATGAGCAGTTCTTC. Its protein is CASSPRGLAGINEQFF.

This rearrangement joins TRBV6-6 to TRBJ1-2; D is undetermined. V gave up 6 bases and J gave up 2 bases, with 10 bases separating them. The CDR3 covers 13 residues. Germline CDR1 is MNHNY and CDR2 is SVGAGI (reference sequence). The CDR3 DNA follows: TGTGCCAGCAGGAAGACGGAGAACTATGGCTACACCTTC. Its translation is CASRKTENYGYTF.

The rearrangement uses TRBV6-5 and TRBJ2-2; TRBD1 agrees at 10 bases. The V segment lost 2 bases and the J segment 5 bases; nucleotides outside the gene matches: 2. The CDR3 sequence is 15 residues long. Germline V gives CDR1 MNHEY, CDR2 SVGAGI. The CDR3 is CASSYRTGGTGELFF. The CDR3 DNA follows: TGTGCCAGCAGTTACAGGACAGGGGGAACCGGGGAGCTGTTTTTT.

The CDR3 bases are TGCAGTGCTAGTCCTCGGAGGGTAGCCAAAAACATTCAGTACTTC. It encodes CSASPRRVAKNIQYF. V is TRBV20-1 and J is TRBJ2-4, with TRBD2 as a possible D gene (6 bases). V lost 3 bases and J 0 bases, leaving 12 bases between the germline ends. This CDR3 is 15 amino acids long. Germline V lookup: CDR1 DFQATT, CDR2 SNEGSKA (reference sequence).

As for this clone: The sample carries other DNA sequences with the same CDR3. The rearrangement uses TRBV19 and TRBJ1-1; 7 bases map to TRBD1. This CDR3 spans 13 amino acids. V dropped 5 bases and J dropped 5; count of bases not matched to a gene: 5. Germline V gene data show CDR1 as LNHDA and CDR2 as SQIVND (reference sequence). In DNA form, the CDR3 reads TGTGCCAGTAGTGCGGAGGGGGCTACTGAAGCTTTCTTT. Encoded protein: CASSAEGATEAFF.

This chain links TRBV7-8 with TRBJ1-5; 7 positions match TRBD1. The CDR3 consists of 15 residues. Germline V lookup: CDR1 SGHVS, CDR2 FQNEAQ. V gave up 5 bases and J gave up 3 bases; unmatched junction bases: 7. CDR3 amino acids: CASSGPRGINQPQHF. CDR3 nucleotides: TGTGCCAGCAGCGGCCCCAGGGGGATCAATCAGCCCCAGCATTTT. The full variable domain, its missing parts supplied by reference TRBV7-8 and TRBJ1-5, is GAGVSQSPRYKVAKRGQDVALRCDPISGHVSLFWYQQALGQGPEFLTYFQNEAQLDKSGLPSDRFFAERPEGSVSTLKIQRTQQEDSAVYLCASSGPRGINQPQHFGDGTRLSIL.

The CDR3 protein is CASSLLVYGYTF. The CDR3 coding sequence is TGTGCCAGCAGCCTGCTAGTCTATGGCTACACCTTC. The genes are TRBV5-8 and TRBJ1-2, with unresolved D. CDR1 SGHTS and CDR2 YDEGEE come from the germline V gene. This CDR3 spans 12 amino acids. The V end lost 4 bases, the J end lost 4 bases, and 8 bases lay between the germline ends.